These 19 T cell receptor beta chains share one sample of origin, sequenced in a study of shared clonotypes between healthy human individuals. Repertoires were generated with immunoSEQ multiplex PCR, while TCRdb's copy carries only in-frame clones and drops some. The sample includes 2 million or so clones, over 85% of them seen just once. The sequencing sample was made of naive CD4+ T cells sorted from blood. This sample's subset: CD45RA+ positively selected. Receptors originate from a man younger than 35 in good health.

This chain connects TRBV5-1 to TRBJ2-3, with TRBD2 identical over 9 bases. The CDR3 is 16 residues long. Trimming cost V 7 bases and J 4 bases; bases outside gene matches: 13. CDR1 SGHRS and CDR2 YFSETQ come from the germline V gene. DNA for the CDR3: TGCGCCAGCGGACTTCCAGCGGGGGGAGGCGCAGATACGCAGTATTTT. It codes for CASGLPAGGGADTQYF. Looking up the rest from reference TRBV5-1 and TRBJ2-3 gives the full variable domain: KAGVTQTPRYLIKTRGQQVTLSCSPISGHRSVSWYQQTPGQGLQFLFEYFSETQRNKGNFPGRFSGRQFSNSRSEMNVSTLELGDSALYLCASGLPAGGGADTQYFGPGTRLTVL.

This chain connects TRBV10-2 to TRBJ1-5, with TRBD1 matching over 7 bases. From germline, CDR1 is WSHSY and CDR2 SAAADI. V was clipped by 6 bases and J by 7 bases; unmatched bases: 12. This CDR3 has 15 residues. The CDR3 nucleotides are TGCGCCAGCAGAGGGGGCAGAGCCTCCGGGCAGCCCCAGCATTTT. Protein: CASRGGRASGQPQHF.

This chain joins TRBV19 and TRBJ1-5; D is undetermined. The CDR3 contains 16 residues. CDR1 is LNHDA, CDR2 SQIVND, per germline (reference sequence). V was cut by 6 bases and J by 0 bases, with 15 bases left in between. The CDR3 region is CASRGMGVYSNQPQHF. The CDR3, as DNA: TGTGCCAGTAGAGGGATGGGTGTTTATAGCAATCAGCCCCAGCATTTT.

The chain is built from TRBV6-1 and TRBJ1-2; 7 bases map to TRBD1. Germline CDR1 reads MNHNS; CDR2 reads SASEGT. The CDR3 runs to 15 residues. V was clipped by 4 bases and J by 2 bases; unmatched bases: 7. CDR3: CASSVQTGSNYGYTF. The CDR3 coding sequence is TGTGCCAGCAGTGTTCAGACAGGGAGCAACTATGGCTACACCTTC.

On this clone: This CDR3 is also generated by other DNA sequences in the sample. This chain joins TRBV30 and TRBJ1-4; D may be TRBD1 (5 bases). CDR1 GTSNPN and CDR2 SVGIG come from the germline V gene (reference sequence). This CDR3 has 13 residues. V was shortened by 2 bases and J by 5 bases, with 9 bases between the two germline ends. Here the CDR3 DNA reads TGTGCCTGGAGTCCGGGGACGAATGAAAAACTGTTTTTT. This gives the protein CAWSPGTNEKLFF.

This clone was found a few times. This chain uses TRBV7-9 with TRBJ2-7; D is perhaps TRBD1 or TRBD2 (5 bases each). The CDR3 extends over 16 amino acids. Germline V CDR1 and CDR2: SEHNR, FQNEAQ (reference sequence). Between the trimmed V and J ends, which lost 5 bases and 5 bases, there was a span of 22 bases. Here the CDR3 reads CASSPGPWGSVNEQYF. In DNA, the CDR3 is TGTGCCAGCAGCCCCGGGCCCTGGGGGTCTGTCAACGAGCAGTACTTC.

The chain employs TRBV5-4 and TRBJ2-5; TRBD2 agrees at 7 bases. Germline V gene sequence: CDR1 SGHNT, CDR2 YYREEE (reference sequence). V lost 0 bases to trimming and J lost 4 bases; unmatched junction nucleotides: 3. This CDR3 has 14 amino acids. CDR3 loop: CASSLGGSSETQYF. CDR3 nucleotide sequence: TGTGCCAGCAGCTTGGGCGGGAGTTCAGAGACCCAGTACTTC.

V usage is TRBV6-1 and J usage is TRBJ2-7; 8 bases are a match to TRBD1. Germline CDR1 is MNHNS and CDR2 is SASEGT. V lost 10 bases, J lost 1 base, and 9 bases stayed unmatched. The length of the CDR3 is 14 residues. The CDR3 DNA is TGTGCCATTTCAATGGGACAGGATTCCTACGAGCAGTACTTC. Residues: CAISMGQDSYEQYF.

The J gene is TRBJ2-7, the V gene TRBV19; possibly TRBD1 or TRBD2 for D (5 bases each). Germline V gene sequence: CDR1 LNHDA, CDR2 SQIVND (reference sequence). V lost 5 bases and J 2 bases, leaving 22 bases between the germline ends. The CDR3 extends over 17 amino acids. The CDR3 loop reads CASSFYTGTANPYEQYF. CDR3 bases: TGTGCCAGTAGTTTCTACACCGGGACGGCAAACCCCTACGAGCAGTACTTC.

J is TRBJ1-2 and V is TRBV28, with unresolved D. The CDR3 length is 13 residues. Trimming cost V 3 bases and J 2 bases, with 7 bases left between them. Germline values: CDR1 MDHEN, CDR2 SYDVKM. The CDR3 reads CASSFSVNYGYTF. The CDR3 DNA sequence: TGTGCCAGCAGTTTTTCGGTGAACTATGGCTACACCTTC.

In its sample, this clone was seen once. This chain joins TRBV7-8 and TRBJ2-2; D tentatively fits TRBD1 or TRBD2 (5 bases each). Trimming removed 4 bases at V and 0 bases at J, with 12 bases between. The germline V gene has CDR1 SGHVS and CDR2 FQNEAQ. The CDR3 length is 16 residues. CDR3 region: CASSSGTHSNTGELFF. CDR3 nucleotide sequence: TGTGCCAGCAGCTCCGGGACGCACTCGAACACCGGGGAGCTGTTTTTT.

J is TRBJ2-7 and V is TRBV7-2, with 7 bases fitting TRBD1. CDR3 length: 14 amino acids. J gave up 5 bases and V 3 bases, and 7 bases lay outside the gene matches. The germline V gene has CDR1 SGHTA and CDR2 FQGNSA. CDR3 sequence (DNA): TGTGCCAGCAGCTTGGGACAGAATTGGGACGAGCAGTACTTC. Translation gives CASSLGQNWDEQYF.

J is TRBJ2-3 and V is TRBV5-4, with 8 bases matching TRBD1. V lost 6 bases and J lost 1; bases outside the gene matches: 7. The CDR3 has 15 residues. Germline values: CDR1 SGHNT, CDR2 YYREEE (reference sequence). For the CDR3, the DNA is TGTGCCAGCAACGTACAGGGGGGAGGCACAGATACGCAGTATTTT. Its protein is CASNVQGGGTDTQYF.

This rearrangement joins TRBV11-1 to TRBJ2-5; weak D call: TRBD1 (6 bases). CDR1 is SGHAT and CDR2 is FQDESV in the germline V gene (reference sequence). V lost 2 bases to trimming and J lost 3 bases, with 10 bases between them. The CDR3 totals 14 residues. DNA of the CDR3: TGTGCCAGCAGCTTAATGGGGGCGGAAGAGACCCAGTACTTC. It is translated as CASSLMGAEETQYF.

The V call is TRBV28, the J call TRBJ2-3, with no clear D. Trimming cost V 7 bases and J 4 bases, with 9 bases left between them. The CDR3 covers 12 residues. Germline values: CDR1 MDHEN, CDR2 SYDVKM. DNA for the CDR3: TGTGCCAGCACTAGAAGCGCAGATACGCAGTATTTT. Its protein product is CASTRSADTQYF.

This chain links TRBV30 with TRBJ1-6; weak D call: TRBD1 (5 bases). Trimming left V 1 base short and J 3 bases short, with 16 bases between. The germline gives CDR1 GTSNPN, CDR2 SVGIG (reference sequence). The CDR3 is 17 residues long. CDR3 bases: TGTGCCTGGAGTGCCACCAGGGTGCCATACTATAATTCACCCCTCCACTTT. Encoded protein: CAWSATRVPYYNSPLHF. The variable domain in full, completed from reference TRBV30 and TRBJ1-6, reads SQTIHQWPATLVQPVGSPLSLECTVEGTSNPNLYWYRQAAGRGLQLLFYSVGIGQISSEVPQNLSASRPQDRQFILSSKKLLLSDSGFYLCAWSATRVPYYNSPLHFGNGTRLTVT.

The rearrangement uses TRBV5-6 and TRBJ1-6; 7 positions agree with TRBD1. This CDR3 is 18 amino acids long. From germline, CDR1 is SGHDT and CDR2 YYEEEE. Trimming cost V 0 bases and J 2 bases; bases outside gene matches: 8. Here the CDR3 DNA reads TGTGCCAGCAGCTTGGACGCGACAGGGTCCGCCTATAATTCACCCCTCCACTTT. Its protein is CASSLDATGSAYNSPLHF.

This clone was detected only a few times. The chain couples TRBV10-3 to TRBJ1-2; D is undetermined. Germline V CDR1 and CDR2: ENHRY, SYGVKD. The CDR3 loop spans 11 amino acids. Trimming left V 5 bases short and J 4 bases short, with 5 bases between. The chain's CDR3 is CAISTSYGYTF. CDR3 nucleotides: TGTGCCATCAGTACTAGCTATGGCTACACCTTC.

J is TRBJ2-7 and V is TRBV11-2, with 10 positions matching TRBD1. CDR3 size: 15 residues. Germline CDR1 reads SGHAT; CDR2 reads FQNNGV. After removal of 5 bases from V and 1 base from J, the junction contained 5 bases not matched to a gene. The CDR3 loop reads CASSRSGQGSYEQYF. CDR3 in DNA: TGTGCCAGCAGCCGGTCGGGACAGGGGTCCTACGAGCAGTACTTC.